These 20 T cell receptor beta chains were all obtained from the same sample, sequenced in a study of cytomegalovirus exposure and HLA in healthy donors. With 60 Vbeta and 13 Jbeta primers, the PCR was carried out. The method was immunoSEQ multiplex PCR; TCRdb's version includes in-frame clones alone and lacks a portion of them. The data hold about 190,000 clones, with approximately 70% observed a single time. Sequenced: PBMCs. The receptor set was obtained from a woman in her 30s in good health and CMV-seropositive.

The CDR3 reads CASSTSALATQYF. The CDR3 nucleotides are TGTGCCAGCAGTACTAGCGCCCTAGCGACCCAGTACTTC. The chain carries TRBV25-1 and TRBJ2-5, with 7 bases lining up with TRBD2. CDR1 and CDR2 (germline): MGHDK, SYGVNS. This CDR3 is 13 amino acids long. With 5 bases clipped from V and 7 bases from J, the junction kept 7 bases outside the gene matches. Filled out from reference TRBV25-1 and TRBJ2-5, the complete variable domain reads EADIYQTPRYLVIGTGKKITLECSQTMGHDKMYWYQQDPGMELHLIHYSYGVNSTEKGDLSSESTVSRIRTEHFPLTLESARPSHTSQYLCASSTSALATQYFGPGTRLLVL.

The rearrangement links TRBV25-1 to TRBJ2-3; 10 nucleotides align to TRBD2. V was clipped by 8 bases and J by 4 bases; unmatched bases: 15. Germline values: CDR1 MGHDK, CDR2 SYGVNS. The CDR3 loop spans 17 amino acids. The CDR3 DNA follows: TGTGCCAGCGGGGGTCTAGCGGGAGCATACGCCTCAGATACGCAGTATTTT. It yields the protein CASGGLAGAYASDTQYF.

V and J are TRBV7-6 and TRBJ2-1; weak D call: TRBD2 (5 bases). Trimming stripped 2 bases from V and 8 bases from J, with 19 bases between. This CDR3 spans 16 amino acids. Per germline, CDR1 SGHVS and CDR2 FNYEAQ. As DNA, the CDR3 is TGTGCCAGCAGCTTAAGCTTAGTAGGTGCGGGCCATGAGCAGTTCTTC. It encodes CASSLSLVGAGHEQFF. Looking up the rest from reference TRBV7-6 and TRBJ2-1 gives the full variable domain: GAGVSQSPRYKVTKRGQDVALRCDPISGHVSLYWYRQALGQGPEFLTYFNYEAQQDKSGLPNDRFSAERPEGSISTLTIQRTEQRDSAMYRCASSLSLVGAGHEQFFGPGTRLTVL.

The chain carries TRBV29-1 and TRBJ2-7, with D perhaps matching TRBD2 (7 bases). The ends were cut back, 7 bases at V and 0 bases at J, with 16 bases in the middle. The CDR3 contains 14 residues. CDR1 SQVTM and CDR2 ANQGSEA come from the germline V gene. The CDR3, as DNA: TGCAGCGCGAGAGGGGGGGCCAGCTCCTACGAGCAGTACTTC. Protein product: CSARGGASSYEQYF.

The chain has TRBV25-1 and TRBJ1-5; D unclear. CDR3 size: 14 residues. Germline CDR1 and CDR2: MGHDK and SYGVNS. Trimming cost V 1 base and J 7 bases, with 11 bases left between them. CDR3 in DNA: TGTGCCAGCAGTGAATCGGGTTTTGGGCAGCCCCAGCATTTT. It is translated as CASSESGFGQPQHF.

The rearrangement uses TRBV5-1 and TRBJ2-5; 9 nucleotides agree with TRBD1. The CDR3 consists of 14 residues. Per the germline V gene, CDR1 is SGHRS and CDR2 is YFSETQ. The V and J ends lost 7 bases and 5 bases, in that order; junction bases with no gene match: 9. The CDR3 loop reads CASAPGTGTETQYF. The CDR3 nucleotides are TGCGCCAGCGCACCCGGGACAGGGACCGAGACCCAGTACTTC.

In this sample, this clone turned up a few times. This chain uses TRBV6-1 with TRBJ2-2, with 10 nucleotides matching TRBD1. V lost 6 bases and J lost 3; bases outside the gene matches: 1. CDR3 length: 14 residues. Germline loops: CDR1 MNHNS, CDR2 SASEGT. The CDR3 bases are TGTGCCAGCAGGGGGACAGGGGACACCGGGGAGCTGTTTTTT. Its protein product is CASRGTGDTGELFF.

This clone has just one count. The V gene is TRBV2, the J gene TRBJ1-1; TRBD1 agrees at 8 bases. Germline CDR1 SNHLY, CDR2 FYNNEI. CDR3 length: 16 residues. V shed 6 bases, J shed 0 bases, and the junction held 9 bases outside the gene matches. The DNA for the CDR3 is TGTGCCAGCAGGACAGGACAGGGTAGGGTGAACACTGAAGCTTTCTTT. This sequence encodes CASRTGQGRVNTEAFF.

The chain employs TRBV20-1 and TRBJ2-1; D is uncertain. The germline V gene has CDR1 DFQATT and CDR2 SNEGSKA (reference sequence). This CDR3 spans 10 amino acids. CDR3 in amino acids: CSAQQREQFF. As DNA, the CDR3 is TGCAGCGCCCAGCAGCGCGAGCAGTTCTTC.

This clone was observed once. The CDR3 loop is CASTSDRDPEDEQFF. CDR3 nucleotide sequence: TGTGCCAGCACCTCCGACAGGGACCCAGAGGATGAGCAGTTCTTC. This chain joins TRBV28 and TRBJ2-1; 7 bases line up with TRBD1. The CDR3 extends over 15 amino acids. Looked up from germline, CDR1 is MDHEN and CDR2 is SYDVKM. V lost 7 bases to trimming and J lost 8 bases; unmatched junction nucleotides: 14.

V and J are TRBV7-9 and TRBJ1-5, with 10 bases matching TRBD1. The CDR3 contains 13 residues. The V and J ends lost 6 bases and 7 bases, in that order; junction bases with no gene match: 3. The germline CDR1 and CDR2 sequences are SEHNR and FQNEAQ (reference sequence). The CDR3 reads CASSRDRGQPQHF. The CDR3 DNA sequence: TGTGCCAGCAGTCGGGACAGGGGCCAGCCCCAGCATTTT.

This rearrangement joins TRBV5-1 to TRBJ2-2, with 8 bases matching TRBD2. Germline CDR1 and CDR2: SGHRS and YFSETQ. Unmatched junction bases numbered 11, after V lost 4 bases and J lost 6 bases. CDR3 size: 16 residues. CDR3 nucleotide sequence: TGCGCCAGCAGCATCACCGGGACACTAGCGGCCGGGGAGCTGTTTTTT. Translated, it gives CASSITGTLAAGELFF. Full variable domain (missing parts from reference TRBV5-1 and TRBJ2-2): KAGVTQTPRYLIKTRGQQVTLSCSPISGHRSVSWYQQTPGQGLQFLFEYFSETQRNKGNFPGRFSGRQFSNSRSEMNVSTLELGDSALYLCASSITGTLAAGELFFGEGSRLTVL.

The gene calls are TRBV6-5 and TRBJ2-4; D remains ambiguous. The CDR3 is 13 residues long. Germline assignment: CDR1 MNHEY and CDR2 SVGAGI. V lost 5 bases and J 0 bases, leaving 5 bases between the germline ends. DNA of the CDR3: TGTGCCAGCAGTAATCTAGCCAAAAACATTCAGTACTTC. This sequence encodes CASSNLAKNIQYF.

V usage is TRBV5-6 and J usage is TRBJ1-1; no firm D call. Trimming cost V 3 bases and J 10 bases, with 13 bases left between them. The germline CDR1 and CDR2 sequences are SGHDT and YYEEEE. CDR3 length: 12 amino acids. CDR3 coding DNA: TGTGCCAGCAGCTCGGGGTTCGAGGGAGCTTTCTTT. It specifies CASSSGFEGAFF. The full variable domain, its missing parts supplied by reference TRBV5-6 and TRBJ1-1, is DAGVTQSPTHLIKTRGQQVTLRCSPKSGHDTVSWYQQALGQGPQFIFQYYEEEERQRGNFPDRFSGHQFPNYSSELNVNALLLGDSALYLCASSSGFEGAFFGQGTRLTVV.

The chain employs TRBV27 and TRBJ1-1; TRBD1 aligns across 8 bases. This CDR3 region has 15 residues. Per germline, CDR1 MNHEY and CDR2 SMNVEV (reference sequence). V gave up 9 bases and J gave up 4 bases; unmatched junction bases: 13. The CDR3 is CASSYRQGRVTEAFF. CDR3 nucleotide sequence: TGTGCCAGTTCGTACCGACAGGGGCGGGTCACTGAAGCTTTCTTT.

The chain links TRBV5-5 to TRBJ2-1, with D maybe TRBD1 (6 bases). The germline V gene encodes CDR1 SGHKS and CDR2 YYEKEE (reference sequence). This CDR3 comprises 15 residues. The V and J ends lost 4 bases and 6 bases respectively, with 17 bases between them. The CDR3 spells CASSLAGDPSNEQFF. DNA of the CDR3: TGTGCCAGCAGCCTCGCAGGGGATCCAAGCAATGAGCAGTTCTTC.

The CDR3 DNA reads TGTGCCAGCAGCTTAACGAAGGGGCTAGGGGAGACCCAGTACTTC. Translating it yields CASSLTKGLGETQYF. This chain joins TRBV11-2 and TRBJ2-5; D is perhaps TRBD1 (5 bases). Germline values: CDR1 SGHAT, CDR2 FQNNGV. This CDR3 contains 15 residues. The V and J ends lost 2 bases and 5 bases respectively, with 15 bases between them.

The CDR3, as DNA: TGTGCCAGCAGCCAAGACGAGACAGGGGAAGCCGGGGAGCTGTTTTTT. Translated: CASSQDETGEAGELFF. This chain uses TRBV4-2 with TRBJ2-2; 8 nucleotides line up with TRBD1. V shed 0 bases, J shed 6 bases, and the junction held 6 bases outside the gene matches. Germline values: CDR1 LGHNA, CDR2 YNFKEQ. This CDR3 region has 16 residues.

This clone has just one count. This chain links TRBV19 with TRBJ1-1; D is possibly TRBD1 (6 bases). V gave up 3 bases and J gave up 1 base, with 18 bases separating them. CDR3 length equals 17 residues. Germline V CDR1 and CDR2: LNHDA, SQIVND (reference sequence). As DNA, the CDR3 is TGTGCCAGTAGTATGAGGCTCTGGGGGACAACGAACACTGAAGCTTTCTTT. It yields the protein CASSMRLWGTTNTEAFF.

The chain links TRBV6-1 to TRBJ1-1; tentatively, D is TRBD1 (6 bases). The CDR3 consists of 12 residues. V lost 6 bases to trimming and J lost 7 bases, with 12 bases between them. In germline, CDR1 is MNHNS, CDR2 SASEGT. CDR3 residues: CASRALGGEAFF. In nucleotides, the CDR3 is TGTGCCAGCAGGGCGTTAGGGGGTGAAGCTTTCTTT.